This T cell receptor (beta chain) was captured by sequencing in a study of shared clonotypes between healthy human individuals. The CDR3 has 15 amino acids. V lost 6 bases and J lost 2, with 16 bases in between. Germline V gene data show CDR1 as MNHNS and CDR2 as SASEGT. Clones were sequenced by immunoSEQ multiplex PCR, and TCRdb holds only the in-frame ones, with some missing. The profile covers millions of clones, with around 94% appearing a single time and roughly 0.14% taken by the ten largest. The TCR sequence derives from a man aged 18 to 29 in good health. The source material was naive CD4+ T cells sorted from blood. Sample subset: CD45RA+ positively selected. V is TRBV6-1 and J is TRBJ1-2; D is unresolved. The CDR3 is CASRLSTPENYGYTF. CDR3 nucleotide sequence: TGTGCCAGCAGGCTATCGACACCTGAGAACTATGGCTACACCTTC.